This T cell receptor beta chain derives from a study of cytomegalovirus exposure and HLA in healthy donors. The V end lost 7 bases, the J end lost 4 bases, and 14 bases lay between the germline ends. CDR3 size: 13 residues. Germline V gene lookup returns CDR1 SGHTS and CDR2 YDEGEE. Vbeta (60) and Jbeta (13) primers were used in the PCR. The repertoire was sequenced with immunoSEQ multiplex PCR; TCRdb's copy has only in-frame clones and lacks some. Here the sample spans fewer than 200,000 clones, 65% to 70% being singletons. This receptor was obtained from a woman between 18 and 29 years old in good health and CMV-seropositive. The V call is TRBV5-8, the J call TRBJ2-5, with no clear D. The sample comprised PBMCs. The CDR3 sequence: CASCLRRRETQYF. CDR3 bases: TGTGCCAGCTGTCTGCGACGGAGAGAGACCCAGTACTTC.